The clone carrying this T cell receptor (beta chain) was detected many times. The target antigen is unknown. The data originate from a study of breast tumors, draining lymph nodes, adjacent tissues. One entry per CDR3 protein results from TCRdb running MiXCR on the multiplex PCR reads. The sample carries 180,000 or so distinct CDR3 sequences, approximately 31% recorded once. Breast cancer patients provided tissue from their axillary draining lymph nodes. Study results and caveats: Tumor TCR diversity was below lymph nodes but above nontumor tissue. Tumor and nontumor repertoires were significantly more similar in luminal-like than in basal-like breast cancer.

V lost 5 bases to trimming and J lost 1 base, with 9 bases between them. The CDR3 is made up of 14 amino acids. Sequences were obtained from axillary lymph node tissue. This sequence was found in a female donor with breast cancer. Some clones in this sample may be carry-over from other donors' samples. The rearrangement uses TRBV12-3 or TRBV12-4 and TRBJ2-1; D uncertain. CDR3 nucleotide sequence: TGTGCCAGCAGTGAATGGGGTTCCTACAATGAGCAGTTCTTC. Its translation is CASSEWGSYNEQFF.